The T cell receptor beta chain described here comes from a study of early T cells in non-severe SARS-CoV-2 infection. Study-wide findings and caveats: Matching results from VDJdb favored anti-spike CD8 responses, leaving private and CD4 specificities undetected.

This clonotype was counted many times. Its antigen is unknown. TCRdb fed the 5' RACE reads into MiXCR, producing one record per CDR3 protein. The repertoire consists of about 36,000 distinct CDR3 sequences, with 5.3% occurring once and the leading ten covering 25% to 30%. V lost 3 bases and J lost 11, with 19 bases in between. Germline assignment: CDR1 DFQATT and CDR2 SNEGSKA (reference sequence). The CDR3 covers 13 residues. Material for sequencing was whole blood. The TCR comes from an adult who was a healthcare worker with PCR-confirmed SARS-CoV-2 infection or an uninfected control (not recorded which). This chain uses TRBV20-1 with TRBJ1-1; possible D gene TRBD1, 5 bases. CDR3 protein: CSARVGEFDRAFF. The CDR3 region has the DNA TGCAGTGCTAGGGTGGGGGAATTCGATAGGGCTTTCTTT.